This T cell receptor (beta chain) was identified in a study of control samples from healthy donors and cancer patients. Germline values: CDR1 SGHDN, CDR2 FVKESK. The V and J ends lost 3 bases and 4 bases respectively, with 6 bases between them. CDR3 length equals 13 residues. Libraries were prepared by immunoSEQ multiplex PCR; TCRdb keeps only in-frame clonotypes and omits some of them. Among 85,000 to 90,000 clones listed, around 85% were seen once. The sequencing sample was made of blood. The sequence came from a woman in her thirties or forties in good health. The chain recombines TRBV14 with TRBJ2-2; either TRBD1 or TRBD2 may fit D (5 bases each). The CDR3 is CASSHGGTGELFF. CDR3 DNA: TGTGCCAGCAGCCATGGGGGCACCGGGGAGCTGTTTTTT.